The 20 T cell receptor beta chains below were found in one sample sequenced in a study of blood T cell repertoires in COVID-19. Some clones are missing from TCRdb's copy, which holds only in-frame ones; the method was immunoSEQ multiplex PCR. The profile shows 75,000 to 100,000 clones, 82% of them singletons. Sequencing was carried out using peripheral blood. The receptors were sampled from a man aged 50 to 59 with active or convalescent COVID-19.

The rearrangement links TRBV5-6 to TRBJ1-1, with TRBD1 identical over 8 bases. The V segment lost 3 bases and the J segment 7 bases; nucleotides outside the gene matches: 2. The CDR3 sequence is 12 residues long. The V gene's germline CDR1 is SGHDT and CDR2 YYEEEE. The CDR3 loop reads CASSWGTGEAFF. The CDR3 nucleotides read TGTGCCAGCAGCTGGGGGACAGGTGAAGCTTTCTTT.

This chain links TRBV5-8 with TRBJ1-3; D may be TRBD1 (6 bases). V was cut by 1 base and J by 7 bases, with 12 bases left in between. This CDR3 contains 14 residues. Per germline, CDR1 SGHTS and CDR2 YDEGEE. In nucleotides, the CDR3 is TGTGCCAGCAGCTTGAACAGGGTGGCGAACACCATATATTTT. Protein product: CASSLNRVANTIYF.

This clone appeared a few times. This chain connects TRBV1 to TRBJ2-7; no DNA check was done on the table's D call, TRBD1. TRBV1 is noted as a pseudogene. The CDR3 is 10 residues long. As DNA, the CDR3 is TGCGAAGAGGGGGATAACGAGCAGTACGTC. Amino acid sequence: CEEGDNEQYV.

J is TRBJ2-1 and V is TRBV7-2; 15 bases agree with TRBD2. Germline V gene lookup returns CDR1 SGHTA and CDR2 FQGNSA. The CDR3 spans 16 residues. V trimming: 6 bases; J trimming: 5 bases; junction bases outside the gene matches: 5. CDR3 nucleotide sequence: TGTGCCAGCAGATGGACTAGCGGGGGGGGAAACAATGAGCAGTTCTTC. This encodes CASRWTSGGGNNEQFF.

The rearrangement links TRBV18 to TRBJ2-2; 8 nucleotides agree with TRBD1. The junction had 10 bases not matched to a gene; V was cut back by 6 bases and J by 4 bases. The CDR3 covers 16 residues. Germline V gene lookup returns CDR1 KGHSH and CDR2 LQKENI. The CDR3 here is CASSRGQGGSTGELFF. CDR3 in DNA: TGTGCCAGCTCTCGCGGACAGGGTGGGAGCACCGGGGAGCTGTTTTTT.

The rearrangement joins TRBV20-1 to TRBJ2-7; possible D gene TRBD1, 6 bases. There are 12 residues in the CDR3. The germline V and J ends were trimmed by 3 bases and 4 bases, with 10 bases remaining between them. CDR1 is DFQATT and CDR2 is SNEGSKA in the germline V gene (reference sequence). CDR3 DNA: TGCAGTGCTAGTCCCCAGGGGTACGAGCAGTACTTC. Its protein product is CSASPQGYEQYF.

This chain links TRBV3-1 (or the pseudogene TRBV3-2) with TRBJ1-1, with TRBD1 as a possible D gene (6 bases). The CDR3 has 14 residues. Trimming shortened V by 3 bases and J by 1 base, and 9 bases separated the two germline ends. Germline-derived CDR1 and CDR2 are LGHDT and YNNKEL (reference sequence). The CDR3 spells CASSHGRGNTEAFF. The CDR3 DNA reads as TGTGCCAGCAGCCACGGCAGGGGGAACACTGAAGCTTTCTTT.

This rearrangement joins TRBV11-2 to TRBJ2-1; perhaps TRBD1 as D (6 bases). CDR3 size: 15 residues. V gave up 1 base and J gave up 2 bases, with 9 bases separating them. Germline V gives CDR1 SGHAT, CDR2 FQNNGV. CDR3 sequence (DNA): TGTGCCAGCAGCTTAGCCCAGGGGACCTACAATGAGCAGTTCTTC. This translates into CASSLAQGTYNEQFF.

The rearrangement links TRBV7-6 to TRBJ2-3; 7 positions agree with TRBD2. V was pared by 1 base and J by 8 bases, with 3 bases of the junction left unmatched. This CDR3 contains 13 residues. Germline V lookup: CDR1 SGHVS, CDR2 FNYEAQ. CDR3: CASSLDGEGTQYF. As DNA, the CDR3 is TGTGCCAGCAGCTTAGATGGGGAGGGTACGCAGTATTTT.

This clone was seen just once. The genes are TRBV18 and TRBJ2-1, with 10 bases that match TRBD2. Trimming at V came to 6 bases and at J to 4 bases, leaving 6 bases not matched to a gene. Germline V gene sequence: CDR1 KGHSH, CDR2 LQKENI. The CDR3 extends over 15 amino acids. The CDR3 region has the DNA TGTGCCAGCTCCCCGGCTAGCGGGGGATACAATGAGCAGTTCTTC. It is translated as CASSPASGGYNEQFF.

The chain uses TRBV2 and TRBJ1-6, with D possibly being TRBD1 (6 bases). The V end lost 7 bases, the J end lost 6 bases, and 16 bases lay between the germline ends. The CDR3 runs to 15 residues. Germline V gene data show CDR1 as SNHLY and CDR2 as FYNNEI. CDR3 DNA sequence: TGTGCCAGCAACTCACAGGGATCTGGTAATTCACCCCTCCACTTT. It translates to CASNSQGSGNSPLHF.

In DNA form, the CDR3 reads TGTGCCAGCAGCACCCAGGGGCCTGAAAAACTGTTTTTT. It translates to CASSTQGPEKLFF. V usage is TRBV11-2 and J usage is TRBJ1-4; tentative D call: TRBD1 (6 bases). V was shortened by 5 bases and J by 7 bases, with 11 bases between the two germline ends. Germline V lookup: CDR1 SGHAT, CDR2 FQNNGV. The CDR3 extends over 13 amino acids.

This sequence joins TRBV5-1 and TRBJ1-3; maybe TRBD1 (5 bases). This CDR3 region has 16 residues. Germline CDR1 is SGHRS and CDR2 is YFSETQ. V was clipped by 0 bases and J by 0 bases, with 10 bases between them. The CDR3 DNA sequence: TGCGCCAGCAGCTTGGGATTCGGGGGCTCTGGAAACACCATATATTTT. Amino acids: CASSLGFGGSGNTIYF.

The chain employs TRBV6-5 and TRBJ2-1; 14 bases align to TRBD2. In germline, CDR1 is MNHEY, CDR2 SVGAGI. Trimming took 6 bases from V and 9 from J; bases not matched to a gene: 4. This CDR3 comprises 14 residues. The chain's CDR3 is CASRTSGGAGEQFF. The CDR3 coding sequence is TGTGCCAGCAGGACTAGCGGGGGGGCCGGTGAGCAGTTCTTC.

The V gene is TRBV28, the J gene TRBJ2-1; 7 positions match TRBD1. The J segment lost 10 bases and the V segment lost 2 bases, leaving 11 bases of the junction unmatched. There are 15 residues in the CDR3. Germline V gives CDR1 MDHEN, CDR2 SYDVKM. CDR3 sequence (DNA): TGTGCCAGCAGTTTACGTTTTACAGCCAGGGGGGAGCAGTTCTTC. This encodes CASSLRFTARGEQFF.

V and J are TRBV5-4 and TRBJ2-2, with a tentative D call TRBD2 (6 bases). Trimming stripped 3 bases from V and 6 bases from J, with 15 bases between. This CDR3 comprises 15 residues. CDR1 is SGHNT and CDR2 is YYREEE in the germline V gene (reference sequence). The CDR3 loop is CASSYGGAGSGELFF. The DNA for the CDR3 is TGTGCCAGCAGCTATGGAGGGGCAGGGTCCGGGGAGCTGTTTTTT.

In DNA, the CDR3 is TGTGCCAGTTTCCCCTCGACAGGGGGCAATCAGCCCCAGCATTTT. The encoded protein is CASFPSTGGNQPQHF. This chain connects TRBV19 to TRBJ1-5; 8 nucleotides match TRBD1. V lost 8 bases to trimming and J lost 2 bases; unmatched junction nucleotides: 8. The CDR3 is 15 residues long. Germline V gives CDR1 LNHDA, CDR2 SQIVND (reference sequence).

The CDR3 loop is CASSPGTSGYNEQFF. The CDR3 DNA reads TGTGCCAGCAGCCCCGGGACTAGCGGTTACAATGAGCAGTTCTTC. The V call is TRBV5-4, the J call TRBJ2-1, with 11 bases lining up with TRBD2. The CDR3 is 15 amino acids. Germline V gene data show CDR1 as SGHNT and CDR2 as YYREEE (reference sequence). V was pared by 4 bases and J by 4 bases, with 4 bases of the junction left unmatched. The full variable domain, completed using reference TRBV5-4 and TRBJ2-1, is ETGVTQSPTHLIKTRGQQVTLRCSSQSGHNTVSWYQQALGQGPQFIFQYYREEENGRGNFPPRFSGLQFPNYSSELNVNALELDDSALYLCASSPGTSGYNEQFFGPGTRLTVL.

The chain couples TRBV5-5 to TRBJ1-6; 8 bases agree with TRBD1. The junction had 3 bases not matched to a gene; V was cut back by 3 bases and J by 4 bases. The CDR3 is 15 residues long. Per the germline V gene, CDR1 is SGHKS and CDR2 is YYEKEE (reference sequence). The DNA of the CDR3 is TGTGCCAGCAGCTCCGGGACAGGATATAATTCACCCCTCCACTTT. Amino acids: CASSSGTGYNSPLHF. Full variable domain (remainder filled in from reference TRBV5-5 and TRBJ1-6): DAGVTQSPTHLIKTRGQQVTLRCSPISGHKSVSWYQQVLGQGPQFIFQYYEKEERGRGNFPDRFSARQFPNYSSELNVNALLLGDSALYLCASSSGTGYNSPLHFGNGTRLTVT.

This sequence joins TRBV11-2 and TRBJ1-1, with 8 bases fitting TRBD1. Germline assignment: CDR1 SGHAT and CDR2 FQNNGV. This CDR3 has 14 residues. Trimming cost V 5 bases and J 5 bases; bases outside gene matches: 7. CDR3 loop: CASSAAGGATEAFF. CDR3 bases: TGTGCCAGCAGCGCAGCAGGGGGCGCGACTGAAGCTTTCTTT.